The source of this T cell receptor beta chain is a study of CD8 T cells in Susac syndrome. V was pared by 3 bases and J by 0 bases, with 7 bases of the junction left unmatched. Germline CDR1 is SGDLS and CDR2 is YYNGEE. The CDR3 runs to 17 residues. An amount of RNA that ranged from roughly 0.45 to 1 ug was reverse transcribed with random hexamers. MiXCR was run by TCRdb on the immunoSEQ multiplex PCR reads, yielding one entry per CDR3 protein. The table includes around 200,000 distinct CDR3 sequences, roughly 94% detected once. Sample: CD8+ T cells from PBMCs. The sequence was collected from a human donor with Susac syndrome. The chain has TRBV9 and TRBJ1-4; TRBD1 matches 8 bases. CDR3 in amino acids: CASSADRETATNEKLFF. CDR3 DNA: TGTGCCAGCAGCGCGGACAGGGAGACTGCAACTAATGAAAAACTGTTTTTT.